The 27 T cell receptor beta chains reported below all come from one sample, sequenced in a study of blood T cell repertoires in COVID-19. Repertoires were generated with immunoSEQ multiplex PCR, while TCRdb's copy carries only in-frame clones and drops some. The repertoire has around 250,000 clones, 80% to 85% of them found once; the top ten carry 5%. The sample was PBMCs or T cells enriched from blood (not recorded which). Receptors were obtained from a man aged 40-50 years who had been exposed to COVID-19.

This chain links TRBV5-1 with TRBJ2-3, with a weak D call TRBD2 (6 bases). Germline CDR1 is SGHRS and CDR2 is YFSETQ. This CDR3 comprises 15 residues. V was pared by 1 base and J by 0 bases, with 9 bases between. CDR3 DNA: TGCGCCAGCAGCTTGTGGAGCGGGAGCACAGATACGCAGTATTTT. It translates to CASSLWSGSTDTQYF.

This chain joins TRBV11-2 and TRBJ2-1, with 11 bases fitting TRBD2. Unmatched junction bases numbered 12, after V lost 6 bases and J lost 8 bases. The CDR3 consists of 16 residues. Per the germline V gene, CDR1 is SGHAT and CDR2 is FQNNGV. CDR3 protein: CASRAPLTSGTYEQFF. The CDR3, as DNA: TGTGCCAGCAGGGCCCCCCTGACTAGCGGGACCTATGAGCAGTTCTTC.

In DNA form, the CDR3 reads TGTGCCAGCAGTCTCGCCCCGGGACTAGCGGGAGGGCGAGAGACCCAGTACTTC. It specifies CASSLAPGLAGGRETQYF. The chain couples TRBV6-6 to TRBJ2-5; 16 nucleotides line up with TRBD2. Germline V lookup: CDR1 MNHNY, CDR2 SVGAGI (reference sequence). This CDR3 spans 18 amino acids. The trim removed 5 bases at V and 4 bases at J, leaving 10 bases unmatched.

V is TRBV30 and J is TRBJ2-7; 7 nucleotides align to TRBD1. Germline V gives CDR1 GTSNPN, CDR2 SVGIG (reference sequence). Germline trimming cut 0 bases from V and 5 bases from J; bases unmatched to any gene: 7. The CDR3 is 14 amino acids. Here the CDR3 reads CAWSVTGTEDEQYF. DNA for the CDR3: TGTGCCTGGAGTGTAACCGGGACAGAAGACGAGCAGTACTTC.

CDR3 in DNA: TGTGCCAGCAGCCGAGCCCCACTACTAGCGGACACAGATACGCAGTATTTT. This encodes CASSRAPLLADTDTQYF. The rearrangement links TRBV5-6 to TRBJ2-3; TRBD2 matches at 8 bases. This CDR3 is built from 17 residues. Per germline, CDR1 SGHDT and CDR2 YYEEEE. V lost 4 bases and J lost 2; bases outside the gene matches: 12.

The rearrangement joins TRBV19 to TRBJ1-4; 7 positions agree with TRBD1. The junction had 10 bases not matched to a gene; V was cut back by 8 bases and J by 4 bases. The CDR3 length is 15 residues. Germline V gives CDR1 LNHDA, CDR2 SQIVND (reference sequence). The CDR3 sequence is CASDPGTDFNEKLFF. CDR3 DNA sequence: TGTGCCAGTGACCCCGGGACAGATTTTAATGAAAAACTGTTTTTT. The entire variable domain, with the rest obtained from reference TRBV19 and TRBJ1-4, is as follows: DGGITQSPKYLFRKEGQNVTLSCEQNLNHDAMYWYRQDPGQGLRLIYYSQIVNDFQKGDIAEGYSVSREKKESFPLTVTSAQKNPTAFYLCASDPGTDFNEKLFFGSGTQLSVL.

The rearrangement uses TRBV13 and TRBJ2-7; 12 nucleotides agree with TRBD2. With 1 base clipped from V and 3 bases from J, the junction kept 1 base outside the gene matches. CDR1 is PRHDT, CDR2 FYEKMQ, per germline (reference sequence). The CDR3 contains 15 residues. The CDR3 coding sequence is TGTGCCAGCAGCTTAGCGACTAGCGGGAGCTACGAGCAGTACTTC. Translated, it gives CASSLATSGSYEQYF.

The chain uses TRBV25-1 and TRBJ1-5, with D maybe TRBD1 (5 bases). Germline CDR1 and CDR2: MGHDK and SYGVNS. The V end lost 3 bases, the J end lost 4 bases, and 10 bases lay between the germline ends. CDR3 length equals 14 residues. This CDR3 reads CASSDVQANQPQHF. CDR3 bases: TGTGCCAGCAGTGACGTACAGGCGAATCAGCCCCAGCATTTT.

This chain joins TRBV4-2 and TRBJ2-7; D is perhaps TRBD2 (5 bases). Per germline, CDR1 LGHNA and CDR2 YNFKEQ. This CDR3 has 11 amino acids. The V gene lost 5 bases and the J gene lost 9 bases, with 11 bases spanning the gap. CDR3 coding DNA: TGTGCCAGCAGCGGACTCGAGGTGCAGTACTTC. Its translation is CASSGLEVQYF.

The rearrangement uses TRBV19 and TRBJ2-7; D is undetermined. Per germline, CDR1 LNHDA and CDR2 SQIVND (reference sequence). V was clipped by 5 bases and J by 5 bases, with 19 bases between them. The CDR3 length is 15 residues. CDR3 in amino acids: CASSLLMAGTHEQYF. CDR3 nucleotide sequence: TGTGCCAGTAGTCTGCTGATGGCAGGCACCCACGAGCAGTACTTC.

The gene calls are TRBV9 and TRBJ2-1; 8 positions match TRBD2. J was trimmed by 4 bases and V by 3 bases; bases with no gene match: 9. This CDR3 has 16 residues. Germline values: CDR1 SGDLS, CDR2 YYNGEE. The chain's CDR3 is CASSAFSGEFYNEQFF. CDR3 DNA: TGTGCCAGCAGCGCCTTTAGCGGGGAGTTTTACAATGAGCAGTTCTTC.

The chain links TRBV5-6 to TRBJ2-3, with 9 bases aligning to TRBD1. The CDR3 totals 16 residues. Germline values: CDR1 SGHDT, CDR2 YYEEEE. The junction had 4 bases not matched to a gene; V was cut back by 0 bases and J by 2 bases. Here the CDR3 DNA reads TGTGCCAGCAGCTTGGACGGACAGGGGACCACAGATACGCAGTATTTT. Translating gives CASSLDGQGTTDTQYF.

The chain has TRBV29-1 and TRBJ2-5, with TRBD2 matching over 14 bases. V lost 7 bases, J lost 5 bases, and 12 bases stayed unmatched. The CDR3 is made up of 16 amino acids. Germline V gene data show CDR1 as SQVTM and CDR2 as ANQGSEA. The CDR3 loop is CSARKGTSGSAETQYF. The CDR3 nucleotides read TGCAGCGCCAGAAAGGGGACTAGCGGGAGTGCCGAGACCCAGTACTTC.

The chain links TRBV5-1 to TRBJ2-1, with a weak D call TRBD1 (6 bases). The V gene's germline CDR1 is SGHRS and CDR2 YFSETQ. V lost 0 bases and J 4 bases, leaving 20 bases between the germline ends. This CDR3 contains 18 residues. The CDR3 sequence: CASSLALSAQGRYNEQFF. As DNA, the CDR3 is TGCGCCAGCAGCTTGGCCCTATCGGCGCAGGGGCGGTACAATGAGCAGTTCTTC.

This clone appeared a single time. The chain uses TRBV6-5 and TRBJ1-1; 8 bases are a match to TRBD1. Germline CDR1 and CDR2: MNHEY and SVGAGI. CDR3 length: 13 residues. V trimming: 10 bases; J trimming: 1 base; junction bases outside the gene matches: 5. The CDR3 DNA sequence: TGTGCCACCCTAGGACAGGGGAACACTGAAGCTTTCTTT. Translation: CATLGQGNTEAFF.

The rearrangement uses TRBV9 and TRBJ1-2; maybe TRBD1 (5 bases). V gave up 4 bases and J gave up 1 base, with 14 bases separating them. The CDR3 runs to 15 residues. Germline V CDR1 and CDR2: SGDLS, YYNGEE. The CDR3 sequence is CASSHALRVNYGYTF. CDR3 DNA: TGTGCCAGCAGCCACGCCCTCAGGGTTAACTATGGCTACACCTTC.

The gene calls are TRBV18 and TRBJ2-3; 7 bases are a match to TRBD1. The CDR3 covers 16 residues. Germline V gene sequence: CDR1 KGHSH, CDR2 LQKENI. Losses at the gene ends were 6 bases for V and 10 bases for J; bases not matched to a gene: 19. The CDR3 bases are TGTGCCAGCTCGACGTCCCAGGGGGAAGCTATGTGGGCGCAGTATTTT. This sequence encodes CASSTSQGEAMWAQYF.

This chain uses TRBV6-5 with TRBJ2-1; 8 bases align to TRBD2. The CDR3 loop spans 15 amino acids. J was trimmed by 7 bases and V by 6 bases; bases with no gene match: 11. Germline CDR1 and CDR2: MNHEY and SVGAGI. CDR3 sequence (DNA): TGTGCCAGCAGGATTAGCGGGAACGGTTTAAATGAGCAGTTCTTC. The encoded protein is CASRISGNGLNEQFF.

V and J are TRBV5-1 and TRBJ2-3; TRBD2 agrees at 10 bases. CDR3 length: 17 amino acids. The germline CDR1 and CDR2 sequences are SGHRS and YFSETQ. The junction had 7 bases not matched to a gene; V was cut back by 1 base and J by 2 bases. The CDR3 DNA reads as TGCGCCAGCAGCTTGTTTAGGCTAGCGGGAGACACAGATACGCAGTATTTT. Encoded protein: CASSLFRLAGDTDTQYF.

CDR3: CASRGGANNYGYTF. As DNA, the CDR3 is TGTGCCAGCAGAGGGGGGGCCAATAACTATGGCTACACCTTC. The chain combines TRBV6-5 with TRBJ1-2; possibly TRBD1 for D (6 bases). CDR3 length: 14 amino acids. V dropped 6 bases and J dropped 1 base, with 12 bases sitting between them. CDR1 is MNHEY, CDR2 SVGAGI, per germline.

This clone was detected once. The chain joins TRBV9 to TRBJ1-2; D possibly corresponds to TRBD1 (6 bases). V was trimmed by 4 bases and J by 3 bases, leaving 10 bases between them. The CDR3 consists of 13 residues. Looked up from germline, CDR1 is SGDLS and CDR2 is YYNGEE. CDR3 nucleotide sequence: TGTGCCAGCAGCCTCCAGGGGTACTATGGCTACACCTTC. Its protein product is CASSLQGYYGYTF.

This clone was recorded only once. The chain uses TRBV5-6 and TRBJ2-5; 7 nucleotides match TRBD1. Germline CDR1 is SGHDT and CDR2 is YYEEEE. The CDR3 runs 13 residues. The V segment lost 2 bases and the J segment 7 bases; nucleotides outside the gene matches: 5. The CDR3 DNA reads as TGTGCCAGCAGCTTCAGGGGGTACGGGACCCAGTACTTC. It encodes CASSFRGYGTQYF.

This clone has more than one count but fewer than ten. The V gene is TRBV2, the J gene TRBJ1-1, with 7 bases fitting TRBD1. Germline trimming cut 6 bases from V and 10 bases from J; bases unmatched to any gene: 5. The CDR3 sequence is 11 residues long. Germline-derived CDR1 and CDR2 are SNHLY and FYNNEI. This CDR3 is CASRRTGGAFF. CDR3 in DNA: TGTGCCAGCAGAAGGACAGGAGGAGCTTTCTTT.

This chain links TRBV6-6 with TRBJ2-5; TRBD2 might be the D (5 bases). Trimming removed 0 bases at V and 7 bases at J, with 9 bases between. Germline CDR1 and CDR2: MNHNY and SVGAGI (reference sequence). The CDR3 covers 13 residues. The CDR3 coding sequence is TGTGCCAGCAGTTACTCGACCGAGGGGACCCAGTACTTC. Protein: CASSYSTEGTQYF.

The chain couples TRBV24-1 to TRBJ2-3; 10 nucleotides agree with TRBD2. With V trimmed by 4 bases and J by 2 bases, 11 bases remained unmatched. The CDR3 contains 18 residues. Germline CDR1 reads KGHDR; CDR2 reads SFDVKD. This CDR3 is CATSDPGVGLAITDTQYF. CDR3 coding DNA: TGTGCCACCAGTGACCCCGGGGTGGGACTAGCGATCACAGATACGCAGTATTTT.

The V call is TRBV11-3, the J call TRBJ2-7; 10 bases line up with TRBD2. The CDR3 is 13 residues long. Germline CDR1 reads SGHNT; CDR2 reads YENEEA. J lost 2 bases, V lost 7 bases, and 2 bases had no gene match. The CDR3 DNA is TGTGCCAGCAAACTAGCGGGAACCTACGAGCAGTACTTC. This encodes CASKLAGTYEQYF.

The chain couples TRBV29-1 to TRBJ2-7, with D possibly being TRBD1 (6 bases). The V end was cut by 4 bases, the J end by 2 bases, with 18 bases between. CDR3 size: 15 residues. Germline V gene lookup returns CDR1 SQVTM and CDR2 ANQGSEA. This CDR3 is CSVVGALSQAYEQYF. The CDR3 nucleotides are TGCAGCGTTGTGGGGGCCCTTAGTCAAGCCTACGAGCAGTACTTC.